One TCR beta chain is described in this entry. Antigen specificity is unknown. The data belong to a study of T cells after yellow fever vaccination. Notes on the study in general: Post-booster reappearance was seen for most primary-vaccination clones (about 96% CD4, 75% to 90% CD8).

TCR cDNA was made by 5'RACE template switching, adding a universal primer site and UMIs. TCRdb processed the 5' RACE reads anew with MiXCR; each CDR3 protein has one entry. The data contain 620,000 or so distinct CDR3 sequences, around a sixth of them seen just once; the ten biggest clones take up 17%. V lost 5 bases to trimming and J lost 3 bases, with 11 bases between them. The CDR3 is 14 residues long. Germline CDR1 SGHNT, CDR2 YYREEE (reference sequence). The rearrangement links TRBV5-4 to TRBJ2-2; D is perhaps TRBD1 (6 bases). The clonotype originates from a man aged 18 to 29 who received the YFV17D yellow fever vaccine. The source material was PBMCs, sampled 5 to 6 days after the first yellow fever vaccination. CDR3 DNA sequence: TGTGCCAGCAGGCAGGACAGTCACACCGGGGAGCTGTTTTTT. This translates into CASRQDSHTGELFF.